This TCR beta chain came from a study of cytomegalovirus exposure and HLA in healthy donors (dated by TCRdb to between 2016 and 2019). Some background on the complete study: The roughly 670 repertoires of the first cohort and the roughly 120 validation repertoires were produced on the same platform, according to a later analysis. The study aimed to test whether signatures of past pathogen exposure could be identified by cataloging public T cell receptors. A separate validation cohort of 100 to 150 different subjects was used in addition to the approximately 640-subject first cohort. To predict cytomegalovirus infection status, the study combined high-throughput TCR immunosequencing, statistical association of individual TCRs with disease status, and machine learning. Broad study findings and their caveats: The validation cohort had no HLA typing available for a later analysis, so co-occurrence within that cohort was assessed over all 120 or so repertoires. A total of around 150 TCR beta chains were listed by the study as associated with cytomegalovirus. Cytomegalovirus status was reported to be diagnosed by the classifier with high specificity and sensitivity in both the original and validation cohorts. Across donors, most TCR sequences were observed very rarely, whereas some public TCRs were present in many individuals. A later analysis found that TCRs clustered in the first cohort also tended to co-occur in the roughly 120 validation repertoires, with more than 90% of cluster scores above 0. The authors suggested that the approach could potentially be extended to other disease states and immunological phenotypes. A few of the identified cytomegalovirus-associated TCR beta chains were confirmed in vitro to be specific for cytomegalovirus antigens.

Library preparation employed the immunoSEQ multiplex PCR assay. Regarding the original processing steps: A statistical classification framework was developed to diagnose cytomegalovirus status using the catalog of TCR beta chain sequences. This is the immuneACCESS table as TCRdb keeps it, with only in-frame sequences that have V and J called. A part of the clones is gone; compared with another copy, unresolved V genes explain less than half, and the rest is unexplained. V and J calls and clone size follow that table, whereas D and trimming were derived from the DNA. This sample is represented by about 260,000 clones; less than 95% of them were singletons. The ten most abundant clones make up 3.1% of the sample. On this clone itself: Its antigen is not yet known. Base-call qualities are not available, and no considerably larger clone is one nucleotide away.

Donors formed part of the validation cohort, which comprised 95 to 150 subjects and was distinct from the first cohort of 670 or so subjects. Looking up the germline V gene yields CDR1 MDHEN and CDR2 SYDVKM. Reading from cysteine to phenylalanine, the CDR3 counts 12 amino acids. Of all the DNA, just the CDR3 is kept, 36 bases in frame from base 1. V is pared back by 3 bases and J by 3 bases, with 6 bases lying between the germline termini. The sequenced sample was PBMCs. This chain is built from TRBV28 and TRBJ2-7; possibly the D gene is TRBD1, per 6 matching bases. This receptor was taken from a woman aged 25 to 39 in good health and CMV-seronegative. The encoded CDR3 is CASSLDSYEQYF. The DNA sequence is given as TGTGCCAGCAGTTTGGACAGCTACGAGCAGTACTTC.